The clone carrying this T cell receptor (beta chain) showed up many times. CDR3 length: 16 amino acids. V was pared by 0 bases and J by 0 bases, with 9 bases between. CDR1 is SGHTA, CDR2 FQGTGA, per germline. This sample was taken from a study of T-cell reconstitution after alpha-beta-depleted transplantation in children. A library of TCRbeta sequences, prepared with unique molecular identifiers, was generated. MiXCR, applied by TCRdb to the PCR reads, yields one record per CDR3 protein. The table lists hundreds of thousands of distinct CDR3 sequences, about an eighth of them singletons. J is TRBJ2-1 and V is TRBV7-3; TRBD1 is a possible D gene (5 bases). This sample comprised PBMCs, mostly from graft donor cells, obtained 360 days after TCRalphabeta/CD19-depleted stem cell transplant. The clonotype originates from a male patient younger than 18 who had a stem cell transplant for acute myeloid leukemia, so the T cells may come from the graft donor. CDR3: CASSLTFDSSYNEQFF. In nucleotides, the CDR3 is TGTGCCAGCAGCTTAACTTTCGACAGCTCCTACAATGAGCAGTTCTTC.